This T cell receptor beta chain appears in the sequencing data of a study of T cell responses to AZD1222 COVID-19 vaccine. General study results and limits: Spike regions recognized by vaccine-associated CD4 TCRs spanned the protein, led by 160-218 and 743-854.

This clone was detected only once. The antigen remains undetermined. TCRdb keeps only in-frame clones here, not all; method: immunoSEQ multiplex PCR. The table shows 70,000 or so clones, with approximately 79% occurring only once. Germline lookup yields CDR1 MNHEY and CDR2 SVGEGT. The length of the CDR3 is 16 residues. Trimming took off 0 bases at V and 5 bases at J, with 16 bases between the two ends. This material consisted of peripheral blood, taken on day 0 of MenACWY control vaccination. This TCR was recovered from an adult in good health. The V gene is TRBV6-2 or TRBV6-3, the J gene TRBJ1-1; a possible D gene is TRBD1 (6 bases). The CDR3 coding sequence is TGTGCCAGCAGTTACTCGAACCCGGGGGCAGGTACTGAAGCTTTCTTT. Protein product: CASSYSNPGAGTEAFF.